These 29 T cell receptor beta chains were all obtained from the same sample, sequenced in a study of blood T cell repertoires in COVID-19. Profiling relied on immunoSEQ multiplex PCR, and the TCRdb table lists in-frame clones only, not all of them. The table includes roughly 80,000 clones, 80% to 85% detected once. Sequenced sample: peripheral blood. The source of these receptors is a human donor in a cohort sampled during active COVID-19.

The DNA of the CDR3 is TGTGCCACCAGCCATCGGAGGGGCACCGGGGAGCTGTTTTTT. Protein: CATSHRRGTGELFF. V is TRBV24-1 and J is TRBJ2-2, with D possibly being TRBD2 (6 bases). Between the trimmed V and J ends, which lost 7 bases and 4 bases, there was a span of 12 bases. CDR3 size: 14 residues. Germline V gives CDR1 KGHDR, CDR2 SFDVKD.

The gene calls are TRBV6-5 and TRBJ1-2, with TRBD1 matching 7 bases. The CDR3 loop spans 13 amino acids. Per the germline V gene, CDR1 is MNHEY and CDR2 is SVGAGI. Unmatched junction bases numbered 9, after V lost 6 bases and J lost 8 bases. The CDR3, as DNA: TGTGCCAGCAGCTTAGCGCAGGGGGTCGGCTACACCTTC. It translates to CASSLAQGVGYTF.

CDR3 loop: CASSSRTSGAWGEQYF. The CDR3 coding sequence is TGCGCCAGCAGCTCCCGGACTAGCGGGGCTTGGGGCGAGCAGTACTTC. V is TRBV5-1 and J is TRBJ2-7; 12 nucleotides agree with TRBD2. Germline CDR1 is SGHRS and CDR2 is YFSETQ. The trim removed 3 bases at V and 6 bases at J, leaving 10 bases unmatched. The CDR3 consists of 16 residues.

This chain connects TRBV10-1 to TRBJ2-2, with D perhaps TRBD2 (5 bases). V was shortened by 7 bases and J by 1 base, with 7 bases between the two germline ends. The CDR3 is made up of 13 amino acids. Germline CDR1 and CDR2: WNHNN and SYGVQD (reference sequence). In nucleotides, the CDR3 is TGCGCCAGCATGGGAGAGAACACCGGGGAGCTGTTTTTT. This translates into CASMGENTGELFF.

This clone was seen only once. The V and J genes are TRBV2 and TRBJ2-7, with D possibly TRBD1 on 6 matching bases. CDR1 is SNHLY and CDR2 is FYNNEI in the germline V gene. Deletions cut 5 bases from V and 0 bases from J, with 11 bases between. The CDR3 is 14 amino acids. In DNA, the CDR3 is TGTGCCAGCAGTTATCGGGACACCTCCTACGAGCAGTACTTC. It is translated as CASSYRDTSYEQYF.

The chain joins TRBV6-5 to TRBJ2-5, with 7 bases matching TRBD2. This CDR3 has 14 residues. Unmatched junction bases numbered 7, after V lost 7 bases and J lost 2 bases. Germline CDR1 MNHEY, CDR2 SVGAGI. The CDR3 bases are TGTGCCAGCAATAGAGGCGGGGGTCAAGAGACCCAGTACTTC. Its protein is CASNRGGGQETQYF.

The V call is TRBV10-1, the J call TRBJ2-5, with D unclear. Trimming stripped 0 bases from V and 0 bases from J, with 5 bases between. The CDR3 extends over 14 amino acids. Germline V gene sequence: CDR1 WNHNN, CDR2 SYGVQD (reference sequence). The CDR3 is CASSESSNQETQYF. The CDR3 region has the DNA TGCGCCAGCAGTGAGTCGTCCAACCAAGAGACCCAGTACTTC.

This chain uses TRBV2 with TRBJ2-2; TRBD2 is a possible D gene (6 bases). CDR3 length: 15 amino acids. Trimming removed 8 bases at V and 0 bases at J, with 13 bases between. The V gene's germline CDR1 is SNHLY and CDR2 FYNNEI. The DNA for the CDR3 is TGTGCCAGCGTTGGGGGGATACCGAACACCGGGGAGCTGTTTTTT. Translated, it gives CASVGGIPNTGELFF.

This chain connects TRBV4-2 to TRBJ2-1; 11 nucleotides line up with TRBD2. Germline CDR1 reads LGHNA; CDR2 reads YNFKEQ. This CDR3 region has 17 residues. V lost 3 bases and J lost 7; bases outside the gene matches: 11. The CDR3 DNA is TGTGCCAGCAGCCAGGGTTCCAGTAGCGGGGGGGCGAATGAGCAGTTCTTC. Protein sequence: CASSQGSSSGGANEQFF.

The V and J genes are TRBV19 and TRBJ1-1, with a tentative D call TRBD1 (5 bases). Per germline, CDR1 LNHDA and CDR2 SQIVND (reference sequence). There are 14 residues in the CDR3. The V end lost 5 bases, the J end lost 2 bases, and 12 bases lay between the germline ends. The DNA of the CDR3 is TGTGCCAGTAGTGGCGGGACCGCCAACACTGAAGCTTTCTTT. Protein: CASSGGTANTEAFF.

V and J are TRBV19 and TRBJ1-5; TRBD1 matches 7 bases. V lost 7 bases to trimming and J lost 6 bases; unmatched junction nucleotides: 12. This CDR3 is 15 amino acids long. Germline CDR1 is LNHDA and CDR2 is SQIVND (reference sequence). The CDR3 DNA reads as TGTGCCAGTACCACGCAGCAGGGGGATCGTCAGCCCCAGCATTTT. Its protein product is CASTTQQGDRQPQHF. Looking up the rest from reference TRBV19 and TRBJ1-5 gives the full variable domain: DGGITQSPKYLFRKEGQNVTLSCEQNLNHDAMYWYRQDPGQGLRLIYYSQIVNDFQKGDIAEGYSVSREKKESFPLTVTSAQKNPTAFYLCASTTQQGDRQPQHFGDGTRLSIL.

This clone has only one observation. V and J are TRBV4-1 and TRBJ2-7, with TRBD2 matching 7 bases. Germline V lookup: CDR1 MGHRA, CDR2 YSYEKL. CDR3 length: 13 amino acids. J lost 5 bases, V lost 1 base, and 2 bases had no gene match. Written as DNA, the CDR3 is TGCGCCAGCAGCCAAGGGGGAGGGGACGAGCAGTACTTC. Residues: CASSQGGGDEQYF.

This clone was picked up a small number of times. The chain joins TRBV19 to TRBJ1-3; D is perhaps TRBD1 (6 bases). The V gene's germline CDR1 is LNHDA and CDR2 SQIVND (reference sequence). The CDR3 has 14 amino acids. V dropped 7 bases and J dropped 0 bases, with 10 bases sitting between them. The CDR3 DNA reads TGTGCCAGTACAGGGGACCCCTCTGGAAACACCATATATTTT. Encoded protein: CASTGDPSGNTIYF.

This chain links TRBV3-1 (or the pseudogene TRBV3-2) with TRBJ2-3; 8 bases are a match to TRBD2. Germline-derived CDR1 and CDR2 are LGHDT and YNNKEL (reference sequence). This CDR3 is built from 15 residues. The V segment lost 5 bases and the J segment 1 base; nucleotides outside the gene matches: 5. The CDR3 loop is CASSRRGARTDTQYF. DNA for the CDR3: TGTGCCAGCAGCAGGCGGGGGGCTCGCACAGATACGCAGTATTTT.

V and J are TRBV18 and TRBJ1-5; possible D gene TRBD1, 5 bases. CDR1 is KGHSH, CDR2 LQKENI, per germline. V was cut by 1 base and J by 4 bases, with 14 bases left in between. The CDR3 runs 16 residues. The CDR3 bases are TGTGCCAGCTCACCACAGGGGATGGGGTCGAATCAGCCCCAGCATTTT. Amino acids: CASSPQGMGSNQPQHF.

V is TRBV7-9 and J is TRBJ1-1, with D perhaps matching TRBD1 (5 bases). Trimming cost V 2 bases and J 4 bases, with 8 bases left between them. In germline, CDR1 is SEHNR, CDR2 FQNEAQ (reference sequence). The CDR3 loop spans 13 amino acids. This CDR3 reads CASSLFGGTEAFF. CDR3 bases: TGTGCCAGCAGCTTATTCGGGGGCACTGAAGCTTTCTTT. Based on the CDR3 plus reference TRBV7-9 and TRBJ1-1, the full variable domain is DTGVSQNPRHKITKRGQNVTFRCDPISEHNRLYWYRQTLGQGPEFLTYFQNEAQLEKSRLLSDRFSAERPKGSFSTLEIQRTEQGDSAMYLCASSLFGGTEAFFGQGTRLTVV.

This sequence joins TRBV6-5 and TRBJ1-3; D remains ambiguous. V lost 0 bases to trimming and J lost 2 bases, with 11 bases between them. CDR1 and CDR2 (germline): MNHEY, SVGAGI. CDR3 size: 16 residues. CDR3 DNA sequence: TGTGCCAGCAGTTACTCAGCACCTAAAACTGGAAACACCATATATTTT. This codes for CASSYSAPKTGNTIYF.

V gene TRBV25-1 combines with J gene TRBJ2-7; D ambiguous. Germline V gene sequence: CDR1 MGHDK, CDR2 SYGVNS. V lost 8 bases and J lost 3, with 11 bases in between. The CDR3 consists of 12 residues. The CDR3 bases are TGTGCCAGCCGATCGAGCCTCTACGAGCAGTACTTC. Translation: CASRSSLYEQYF.

The chain combines TRBV7-3 with TRBJ2-1, with 8 bases identical to TRBD2. Looked up from germline, CDR1 is SGHTA and CDR2 is FQGTGA. The CDR3 is made up of 15 amino acids. Trimming at V came to 4 bases and at J to 5 bases, leaving 7 bases not matched to a gene. The CDR3 DNA sequence: TGTGCCAGCAGCTCCTTCGGGGGGGAGGACAATGAGCAGTTCTTC. It encodes CASSSFGGEDNEQFF.

The sample holds one count of this clone. Other nucleotide sequences in the sample specify the same CDR3. The chain has TRBV18 and TRBJ2-1, with a tentative D call TRBD2 (6 bases). Germline lookup yields CDR1 KGHSH and CDR2 LQKENI. V was trimmed by 2 bases and J by 7 bases, leaving 12 bases between them. CDR3 length equals 14 residues. The CDR3 spells CASSPGQGGNEQFF. In nucleotides, the CDR3 is TGTGCCAGCTCACCAGGGCAGGGAGGAAATGAGCAGTTCTTC. The whole variable domain, remainder taken from reference TRBV18 and TRBJ2-1, is NAGVMQNPRHLVRRRGQEARLRCSPMKGHSHVYWYRQLPEEGLKFMVYLQKENIIDESGMPKERFSAEFPKEGPSILRIQQVVRGDSAAYFCASSPGQGGNEQFFGPGTRLTVL.

V usage is TRBV5-5 and J usage is TRBJ2-3; TRBD1 agrees at 8 bases. Germline assignment: CDR1 SGHKS and CDR2 YYEKEE (reference sequence). V lost 3 bases to trimming and J lost 1 base; unmatched junction nucleotides: 4. CDR3 length: 15 residues. For the CDR3, the DNA is TGTGCCAGCAGCTCGGACAGGGTTGGCACAGATACGCAGTATTTT. It specifies CASSSDRVGTDTQYF.

The CDR3 here is CASSEGTGADEQYF. The CDR3 DNA reads as TGCGCCAGCAGCGAGGGGACAGGGGCCGACGAGCAGTACTTC. The chain joins TRBV5-1 to TRBJ2-7, with 10 bases aligning to TRBD1. The CDR3 loop spans 14 amino acids. From germline, CDR1 is SGHRS and CDR2 YFSETQ. Trimming removed 4 bases from V and 5 bases from J; junction bases left unmatched: 6.

The chain uses TRBV3-1 (or the pseudogene TRBV3-2) and TRBJ1-3; no definite D call. The CDR3 totals 11 residues. Trimming removed 10 bases from V and 3 bases from J, with 7 bases in between. Germline assignment: CDR1 LGHDT and CDR2 YNNKEL (reference sequence). The CDR3, as DNA: TGTGCCACTCGGGGTGGAAACACCATATATTTT. It codes for CATRGGNTIYF.

The chain couples TRBV4-1 to TRBJ1-4; D may be TRBD1 (6 bases). CDR1 and CDR2 (germline): MGHRA, YSYEKL. Trimming took off 1 base at V and 3 bases at J, with 12 bases between the two ends. The CDR3 has 16 amino acids. As DNA, the CDR3 is TGCGCCAGCAGCCAAGTAGGGGGACCCTCTAATGAAAAACTGTTTTTT. This encodes CASSQVGGPSNEKLFF.

The rearrangement joins TRBV7-6 to TRBJ2-7; 7 bases are shared with TRBD1. Germline V gene lookup returns CDR1 SGHVS and CDR2 FNYEAQ. The CDR3 consists of 14 residues. V lost 2 bases and J lost 5; bases outside the gene matches: 6. The CDR3 DNA reads TGTGCCAGCAGCTTATACAGGGGAAGGGACGAGCAGTACTTC. It translates to CASSLYRGRDEQYF.

J is TRBJ2-2 and V is TRBV5-4; tentatively, D is TRBD1 (6 bases). Trimming left V 0 bases short and J 3 bases short, with 9 bases between. Germline V gene lookup returns CDR1 SGHNT and CDR2 YYREEE (reference sequence). This CDR3 has 15 amino acids. For the CDR3, the DNA is TGTGCCAGCAGCTTGGGGGCAGGGGACACCGGGGAGCTGTTTTTT. This sequence encodes CASSLGAGDTGELFF.

The chain is built from TRBV18 and TRBJ1-2, with 7 positions matching TRBD1. Germline V gene lookup returns CDR1 KGHSH and CDR2 LQKENI. This CDR3 is built from 15 residues. The J segment lost 4 bases and the V segment lost 6 bases, leaving 11 bases of the junction unmatched. The CDR3, as DNA: TGTGCCAGCTCCCAAGACAGGGAATCTCTCTATGGCTACACCTTC. Its protein product is CASSQDRESLYGYTF.

The J gene is TRBJ2-3, the V gene TRBV4-2; TRBD2 matches 8 bases. There are 15 residues in the CDR3. CDR1 is LGHNA and CDR2 is YNFKEQ in the germline V gene. J lost 6 bases, V lost 0 bases, and 5 bases had no gene match. In nucleotides, the CDR3 is TGTGCCAGCAGCCAAGAATCGGGGGGGCTTGATACGCAGTATTTT. Translation: CASSQESGGLDTQYF.

DNA of the CDR3: TGTGCCAGCAGCTTAAAGGACAGGGGGCTGGATGAGCAGTTCTTC. Its protein is CASSLKDRGLDEQFF. The rearrangement uses TRBV7-3 and TRBJ2-1, with TRBD1 matching 11 bases. This CDR3 has 15 residues. CDR1 is SGHTA, CDR2 FQGTGA, per germline. V lost 1 base, J lost 8 bases, and 4 bases stayed unmatched.